These 27 T cell receptor beta chains share one sample of origin, sequenced in a study of cytomegalovirus exposure and HLA in healthy donors. 13 Jbeta primers and 60 Vbeta primers were used for the PCR. The table came from immunoSEQ multiplex PCR; TCRdb's copy has only in-frame clones and leaves some out. The table shows 160,000 or so clones, with about 72% occurring only once. Sequencing input: PBMCs. These receptors were taken from a human donor in good health.

The chain is built from TRBV7-2 and TRBJ1-6, with TRBD1 as a possible D gene (6 bases). The CDR3 runs to 15 residues. Looked up from germline, CDR1 is SGHTA and CDR2 is FQGNSA. The V gene lost 1 base and the J gene lost 6 bases, with 10 bases spanning the gap. The DNA of the CDR3 is TGTGCCAGCAGCTTAGTAACAGGGTCTAATTCACCCCTCCACTTT. It codes for CASSLVTGSNSPLHF.

V is TRBV7-2 and J is TRBJ2-5; 7 bases align to TRBD2. Germline CDR1 is SGHTA and CDR2 is FQGNSA. The CDR3 spans 14 residues. With 5 bases clipped from V and 4 bases from J, the junction kept 7 bases outside the gene matches. The CDR3 spells CASSPTSSLETQYF. Here the CDR3 DNA reads TGTGCCAGCAGCCCGACTAGCTCGTTAGAGACCCAGTACTTC.

This chain joins TRBV29-1 and TRBJ2-1; a possible D gene is TRBD2 (6 bases). Trimming took 4 bases from V and 4 from J, leaving 14 bases between them. Germline CDR1 SQVTM, CDR2 ANQGSEA. The CDR3 loop spans 14 amino acids. This chain's CDR3 is CSVGVVADYNEQFF. CDR3 sequence (DNA): TGCAGCGTTGGGGTGGTAGCGGATTACAATGAGCAGTTCTTC.

J is TRBJ1-2 and V is TRBV19, with 8 bases lining up with TRBD1. The germline CDR1 and CDR2 sequences are LNHDA and SQIVND (reference sequence). The V segment lost 3 bases and the J segment 8 bases; nucleotides outside the gene matches: 5. The CDR3 spans 13 residues. The CDR3 loop reads CASSIGDRPGYTF. The CDR3 region has the DNA TGTGCCAGTAGTATCGGGGACAGGCCAGGCTACACCTTC.

J is TRBJ1-1 and V is TRBV4-1, with TRBD1 identical over 10 bases. The CDR3 loop spans 15 amino acids. Per germline, CDR1 MGHRA and CDR2 YSYEKL. Trimming cost V 4 bases and J 8 bases; bases outside gene matches: 10. The CDR3 sequence is CASSLKIGDRGEAFF. CDR3 coding DNA: TGCGCCAGCAGCCTTAAGATCGGGGACAGGGGAGAAGCTTTCTTT.

V usage is TRBV29-1 and J usage is TRBJ1-1, with D perhaps TRBD1 (5 bases). Trimming stripped 3 bases from V and 9 bases from J, with 17 bases between. Germline CDR1 is SQVTM and CDR2 is ANQGSEA. The CDR3 is 13 residues long. This CDR3 reads CSVDHRRHTKAFF. Here the CDR3 DNA reads TGCAGCGTTGATCACAGGAGACATACAAAAGCTTTCTTT.

J is TRBJ1-2 and V is TRBV6-5, with TRBD1 as a possible D gene (6 bases). V was pared by 2 bases and J by 7 bases, with 11 bases between. Per the germline V gene, CDR1 is MNHEY and CDR2 is SVGAGI. This CDR3 is 13 amino acids long. The CDR3, as DNA: TGTGCCAGCAGTTACCAAGACAGGCGTGGCTACACCTTC. Protein product: CASSYQDRRGYTF.

The gene calls are TRBV6-5 and TRBJ2-2; D unresolved. CDR1 and CDR2 (germline): MNHEY, SVGAGI. The CDR3 contains 12 residues. Between the trimmed V and J ends, which lost 1 base and 8 bases, there was a span of 5 bases. DNA of the CDR3: TGTGCCAGCAGTTACTTTAGTGGGGAGCTGTTTTTT. Its translation is CASSYFSGELFF.

About this clone itself: The junction departs from germline at one end; a sequencing error may be responsible. The chain joins TRBV7-9 to TRBJ1-1; no clear D gene. In germline, CDR1 is SEHNR, CDR2 FQNEAQ (reference sequence). The CDR3 covers 15 residues. The CDR3 is CSSSLYPGRGTEAFF. Here the CDR3 DNA reads TGTTCCAGCAGCTTATATCCAGGCCGAGGGACTGAAGCTTTCTTT.

In its sample, this clone was seen once. The chain couples TRBV7-3 to TRBJ2-6, with D tentatively TRBD1 (5 bases). V was trimmed by 5 bases and J by 4 bases, leaving 9 bases between them. The CDR3 runs to 14 residues. Per germline, CDR1 SGHTA and CDR2 FQGTGA. In DNA, the CDR3 is TGTGCCAGCAGCCCCTCAGGGGGGGCCAACGTCCTGACTTTC. Protein: CASSPSGGANVLTF.

The rearrangement uses TRBV7-9 and TRBJ1-1, with 7 bases lining up with TRBD1. CDR1 SEHNR and CDR2 FQNEAQ come from the germline V gene (reference sequence). The CDR3 spans 15 residues. V lost 5 bases and J lost 2; bases outside the gene matches: 8. CDR3 sequence reads: CASSPGQRLNTEAFF. The CDR3 DNA reads as TGTGCCAGCAGCCCGGGACAGCGATTAAACACTGAAGCTTTCTTT.

V is TRBV7-2 and J is TRBJ1-5; D is possibly TRBD1 (6 bases). CDR3 length: 15 amino acids. Germline V gene lookup returns CDR1 SGHTA and CDR2 FQGNSA. Deletions cut 5 bases from V and 5 bases from J, with 16 bases between. CDR3 loop: CASSPQVRGDQPQHF. The CDR3 DNA follows: TGTGCCAGCAGCCCCCAGGTCAGGGGAGATCAGCCCCAGCATTTT.

The V and J genes are TRBV11-2 and TRBJ1-2; a weak D match, TRBD1 (6 bases). This CDR3 region has 13 residues. V lost 1 base, J lost 4 bases, and 7 bases lay in between. The germline gives CDR1 SGHAT, CDR2 FQNNGV. The CDR3 DNA is TGTGCCAGCAGCTTAGGGACAGTCTATGGCTACACCTTC. Translation gives CASSLGTVYGYTF. The variable domain in full, with the rest retrieved from reference TRBV11-2 and TRBJ1-2, is EAGVAQSPRYKIIEKRQSVAFWCNPISGHATLYWYQQILGQGPKLLIQFQNNGVVDDSQLPKDRFSAERLKGVDSTLKIQPAKLEDSAVYLCASSLGTVYGYTFGSGTRLTVV.

In its sample, this clone was seen a few times. The chain recombines TRBV6-1 with TRBJ2-7; 7 bases line up with TRBD2. CDR3 length: 15 amino acids. The V gene end was trimmed by 6 bases and the J gene end by 4 bases; junction bases not matched to a gene: 12. Per germline, CDR1 MNHNS and CDR2 SASEGT. The CDR3 loop reads CASSAGRGLGYEQYF. The DNA for the CDR3 is TGTGCCAGCAGCGCAGGGAGGGGTTTGGGTTACGAGCAGTACTTC.

Here the CDR3 reads CASRTTGSYEQYF. The DNA for the CDR3 is TGTGCCAGCAGAACGACAGGTTCGTACGAGCAGTACTTC. This chain uses TRBV7-8 with TRBJ2-7; perhaps TRBD1 as D (6 bases). Trimming cost V 6 bases and J 4 bases, with 13 bases left between them. This CDR3 has 13 residues. Germline loops: CDR1 SGHVS, CDR2 FQNEAQ.

This clone occurred a few times. The chain carries TRBV7-9 and TRBJ1-5; D gene ambiguous. Germline CDR1 is SEHNR and CDR2 is FQNEAQ (reference sequence). Trimming left V 2 bases short and J 1 base short, with 18 bases between. The CDR3 length is 18 residues. The CDR3 region is CASSLILLRSYSNQPQHF. The CDR3 nucleotides are TGTGCCAGCAGCTTAATCCTCTTGAGATCTTACAGCAATCAGCCCCAGCATTTT.

V usage is TRBV6-6 and J usage is TRBJ2-7, with TRBD1 matching over 9 bases. The CDR3 has 15 amino acids. Losses at the gene ends were 2 bases for V and 6 bases for J; bases not matched to a gene: 8. CDR1 and CDR2 (germline): MNHNY, SVGAGI (reference sequence). CDR3 nucleotides: TGTGCCAGCAGTTACAGTTCACAGGGGGCGGGCGAGCAGTACTTC. Translation gives CASSYSSQGAGEQYF.

This clone was detected only a few times. J is TRBJ2-3 and V is TRBV7-2; D unresolved. There are 15 residues in the CDR3. Germline V gene sequence: CDR1 SGHTA, CDR2 FQGNSA. The V end was cut by 3 bases, the J end by 1 base, with 11 bases between. DNA of the CDR3: TGTGCCAGCAGCTTTACGATAGTTGGCACAGATACGCAGTATTTT. Its translation is CASSFTIVGTDTQYF. The full variable domain, in which reference TRBV7-2 and TRBJ2-3 provide the parts outside the CDR3, is GAGVSQSPSNKVTEKGKDVELRCDPISGHTALYWYRQSLGQGLEFLIYFQGNSAPDKSGLPSDRFSAERTGGSVSTLTIQRTQQEDSAVYLCASSFTIVGTDTQYFGPGTRLTVL.

The V gene is TRBV9, the J gene TRBJ2-1, with 10 nucleotides matching TRBD2. Germline CDR1 SGDLS, CDR2 YYNGEE. V gave up 4 bases and J gave up 9 bases; unmatched junction bases: 19. This CDR3 has 18 residues. CDR3 bases: TGTGCCAGCAGCCTCACAGAGATTAGCGGGGGGCATGGAAGTGAGCAGTTCTTC. Its protein is CASSLTEISGGHGSEQFF.

The V gene is TRBV29-1, the J gene TRBJ1-1; a possible D gene is TRBD1 (5 bases). The CDR3 is 12 amino acids. Per germline, CDR1 SQVTM and CDR2 ANQGSEA. V was pared by 4 bases and J by 11 bases, with 17 bases between. The CDR3 spells CSVVLGVFEAFF. CDR3 in DNA: TGCAGCGTTGTTTTAGGGGTTTTCGAGGCTTTCTTT.

The chain couples TRBV10-3 to TRBJ1-1, with D tentatively TRBD1 (5 bases). Trimming stripped 8 bases from V and 9 bases from J, with 19 bases between. The V gene's germline CDR1 is ENHRY and CDR2 SYGVKD. CDR3 length: 13 amino acids. The CDR3 nucleotides are TGTGCCATCTTAGGGTCGGGGGACTGGAAAGCTTTCTTT. It encodes CAILGSGDWKAFF.

This clone has a handful of counts. Other nucleotide sequences in the sample specify the same CDR3. The chain joins TRBV27 to TRBJ2-1; 8 nucleotides align to TRBD1. Looked up from germline, CDR1 is MNHEY and CDR2 is SMNVEV (reference sequence). The CDR3 is 14 amino acids. The V gene end was trimmed by 3 bases and the J gene end by 4 bases; junction bases not matched to a gene: 2. The CDR3 region has the DNA TGTGCCAGCAGTTTGCAGGGGGCATACAATGAGCAGTTCTTC. It yields the protein CASSLQGAYNEQFF.

The chain couples TRBV7-2 to TRBJ1-2, with D possibly being TRBD1 (5 bases). Germline CDR1 SGHTA, CDR2 FQGNSA. The CDR3 sequence is 15 residues long. Trimming cost V 4 bases and J 5 bases, with 17 bases left between them. The CDR3 reads CASSSSTDELYGYTF. CDR3 bases: TGTGCCAGCAGCTCCTCGACAGATGAGCTGTATGGCTACACCTTC.

The chain links TRBV7-8 to TRBJ1-6; the D is unclear. Germline-derived CDR1 and CDR2 are SGHVS and FQNEAQ. The CDR3 contains 13 residues. The V gene lost 1 base and the J gene lost 13 bases, with 11 bases spanning the gap. CDR3 DNA sequence: TGTGCCAGCAGCTTAGGCAAGTCAGTGCCCCTCCACTTT. Its translation: CASSLGKSVPLHF.

The CDR3 is CASSEPRQGGNTGELFF. In nucleotides, the CDR3 is TGTGCCAGCAGTGAACCGAGACAGGGAGGGAACACCGGGGAGCTGTTTTTT. The V call is TRBV25-1, the J call TRBJ2-2, with D possibly matching TRBD1 (7 bases). The CDR3 runs to 17 residues. CDR1 and CDR2 (germline): MGHDK, SYGVNS. The ends were cut back, 2 bases at V and 1 base at J, with 14 bases in the middle.

This rearrangement joins TRBV6-1 to TRBJ1-2; no definite D call. Trimming removed 8 bases from V and 3 bases from J, with 13 bases in between. The CDR3 is 13 residues long. The germline V gene has CDR1 MNHNS and CDR2 SASEGT. The DNA for the CDR3 is TGTGCCAGCGTTACCGTTCGGGACTATGGCTACACCTTC. This encodes CASVTVRDYGYTF.

This clone came up once. The chain combines TRBV4-2 with TRBJ1-5; D is ambiguous. There are 14 residues in the CDR3. Trimming left V 2 bases short and J 5 bases short, with 10 bases between. Germline CDR1 reads LGHNA; CDR2 reads YNFKEQ. This chain's CDR3 is CASSQPRSDQPQHF. For the CDR3, the DNA is TGTGCCAGCAGCCAACCCCGTTCGGATCAGCCCCAGCATTTT.